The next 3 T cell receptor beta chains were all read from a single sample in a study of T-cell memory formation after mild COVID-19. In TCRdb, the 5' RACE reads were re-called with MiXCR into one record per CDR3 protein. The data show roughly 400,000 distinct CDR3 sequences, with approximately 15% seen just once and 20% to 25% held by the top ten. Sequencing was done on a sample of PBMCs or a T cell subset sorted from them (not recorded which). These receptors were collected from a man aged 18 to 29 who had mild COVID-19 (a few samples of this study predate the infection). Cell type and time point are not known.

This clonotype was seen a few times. CDR3 sequence: CASSTDRGPYEQYV. CDR3 sequence (DNA): TGTGCCAGCAGCACGGACAGGGGACCCTACGAGCAGTACGTC. The gene calls are TRBV7-2 and TRBJ2-7; TRBD1 matches at 9 bases. The CDR3 is 14 residues long. J was trimmed by 2 bases and V by 5 bases; bases with no gene match: 4. CDR1 and CDR2 (germline): SGHTA, FQGNSA.

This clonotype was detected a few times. The CDR3 nucleotides read TGTGCCAGCAGCTTAGCCGGGACAGGGGGGGCGAATGAAAAACTGTTTTTT. It yields the protein CASSLAGTGGANEKLFF. The chain employs TRBV7-2 and TRBJ1-4, with 11 nucleotides matching TRBD1. CDR3 length equals 17 residues. Germline assignment: CDR1 SGHTA and CDR2 FQGNSA. Trimming took 0 bases from V and 5 from J; bases not matched to a gene: 5.

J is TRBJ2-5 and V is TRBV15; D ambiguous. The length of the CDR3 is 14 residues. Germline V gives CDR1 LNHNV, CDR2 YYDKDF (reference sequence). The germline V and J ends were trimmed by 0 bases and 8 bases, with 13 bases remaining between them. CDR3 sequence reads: CATSREPGSITQYF. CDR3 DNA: TGTGCCACCAGCAGAGAGCCAGGATCGATAACCCAGTACTTC.